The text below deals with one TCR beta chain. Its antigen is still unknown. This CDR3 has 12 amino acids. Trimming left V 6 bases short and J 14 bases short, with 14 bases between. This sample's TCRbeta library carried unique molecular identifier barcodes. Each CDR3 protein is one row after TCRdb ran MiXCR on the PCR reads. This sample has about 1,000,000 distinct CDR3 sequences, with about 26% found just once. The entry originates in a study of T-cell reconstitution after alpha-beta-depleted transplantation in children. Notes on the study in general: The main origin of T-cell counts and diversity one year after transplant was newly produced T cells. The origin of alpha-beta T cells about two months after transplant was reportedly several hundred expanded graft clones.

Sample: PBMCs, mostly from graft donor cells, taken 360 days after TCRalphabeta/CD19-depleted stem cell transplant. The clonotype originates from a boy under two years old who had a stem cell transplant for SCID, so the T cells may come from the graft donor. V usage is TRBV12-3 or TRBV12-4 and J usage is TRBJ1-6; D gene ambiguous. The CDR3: CASSQDPAALHF. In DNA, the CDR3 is TGTGCCAGCAGCCAAGACCCAGCGGCCCTCCACTTT.